This is a list of T cell receptor beta chains from one sample in a study of shared clonotypes between healthy human individuals. Generated by immunoSEQ multiplex PCR, the TCRdb table keeps only in-frame clones and is missing some. The sample gives almost 700,000 clones, 92% of which show up once; nearly 25% is in the top ten. The sequenced sample was naive CD8+ T cells sorted from blood. These receptor sequences come from a man aged 25 to 40 in good health. Both conserved end residues are part of each CDR3. D genes are given only for firm matches. The size entry is marked missing in some rows and otherwise reads once, few, many or a size class.

TRBV19	TRBJ2-7	TRBD2	NA	TGTGCCAGTAGTACCGAACTAGCGGGGCAAGAGCAGTACTTC	CASSTELAGQEQYF
TRBV6-5	TRBJ1-1	TRBD1	NA	TGTGCCAGCAGTTCAGGGACAGGAGGGTACACTGAAGCTTTCTTT	CASSSGTGGYTEAFF
TRBV6-5	TRBJ1-1	TRBD1	NA	TGTGCCAGCAGTCCGACAGGGAGGGCGAACACTGAAGCTTTCTTT	CASSPTGRANTEAFF
TRBV11-3	TRBJ1-1	TRBD1	NA	TGTGCCAGCAGCTTAGGCCCAGGGGGGGAAGCTTTCTTT	CASSLGPGGEAFF
TRBV7-5	TRBJ1-5	NA	NA	TGTGCCAGCAGCTTAGGTGGGGTTCAGCCCCAGCATTTT	CASSLGGVQPQHF
TRBV11-2	TRBJ2-7	NA	NA	TGTGCCAGCAGCTTAGAGTACGGGGAGAGCTACGAGCAGTACTTC	CASSLEYGESYEQYF
TRBV5-1	TRBJ2-5	TRBD2	NA	TGCGCCAGCAGCCATGTAGCGGGAGAATTGGAGACCCAGTACTTC	CASSHVAGELETQYF
TRBV4-1	TRBJ2-7	TRBD2	NA	TGCGCCAGCAGCCCGGAGACTAGCGGGTACGTATACGAGCAGTACTTC	CASSPETSGYVYEQYF
TRBV7-8	TRBJ2-2	TRBD2	NA	TGTGCCAGCAGCTTGGGACTAGCGGCCATGACGAACACCGGGGAGCTGTTTTTT	CASSLGLAAMTNTGELFF
TRBV7-6	TRBJ2-2	NA	NA	TGTGCCAGCAGCTTAAGCGGGCTATACACCGGGGAGCTGTTTTTT	CASSLSGLYTGELFF
TRBV10-3	TRBJ2-7	TRBD2	NA	TGTGCCATCAGTGAGTACGCCGGGACTAGCGCCAAAACCTACGAGCAGTACTTC	CAISEYAGTSAKTYEQYF
TRBV15	TRBJ2-6	NA	NA	TGTGCCACCAGCAGAGATCTCGACTCTGGGGCCAACGTCCTGACTTTC	CATSRDLDSGANVLTF
TRBV7-9	TRBJ2-1	NA	NA	TGTGCCAGCAGCTATAGCGAAAACTACAATGAGCAGTTCTTC	CASSYSENYNEQFF
TRBV19	TRBJ2-4	NA	NA	TGTGCCAGTAGTATTCAGGGGTCCAAAAACATTCAGTACTTC	CASSIQGSKNIQYF
TRBV18	TRBJ2-1	TRBD2	NA	TGTGCCAGCTCACCAGGGACTAGCGGGAGCAGGTACAATGAGCAGTTCTTC	CASSPGTSGSRYNEQFF
TRBV9	TRBJ2-1	NA	NA	TGTGCCAGCAGCGTAGCGGGACTCTCGGGCGATGAGCAGTTCTTC	CASSVAGLSGDEQFF
TRBV10-2	TRBJ2-3	TRBD2	NA	TGCGCCAGCAGTGATAATCCCTTAGCGGGAGACACAGATACGCAGTATTTT	CASSDNPLAGDTDTQYF
TRBV29-1	TRBJ2-7	NA	NA	TGCAGCGTTAATGTTAGTCCCGGGGGATACGAGCAGTACTTC	CSVNVSPGGYEQYF
TRBV9	TRBJ2-1	TRBD2	NA	TGTGCCAGCAGCGTTGCACTAGCGGCTTCCTACAATGAGCAGTTCTTC	CASSVALAASYNEQFF
TRBV23-1	TRBJ2-3	NA	NA	TGCGCCAGCAGTCGCGGGTCGGGGACGGATACGCAGTATTTT	CASSRGSGTDTQYF
TRBV5-4	TRBJ2-3	NA	NA	TGTGCCAGCAGCTCGTCGGGAGTGGAGTCAGATACGCAGTATTTT	CASSSSGVESDTQYF
TRBV28	TRBJ2-3	NA	NA	TGTGCCAGCAGCTTCCCCCTGACAGGAGCAGATACGCAGTATTTT	CASSFPLTGADTQYF
TRBV7-9	TRBJ2-7	NA	NA	TGTGCCAGCAGCTCGACAAAAAGCTCCTACGAGCAGTACTTC	CASSSTKSSYEQYF
TRBV4-1	TRBJ2-7	TRBD2	NA	TGCGCCAGCAGCCAAGTGGTAGCGGGAGAAAGCTTGGGGGGTTACGAGCAGTACTTC	CASSQVVAGESLGGYEQYF
TRBV30	TRBJ2-4	NA	NA	TGTGCCTGGAGTGTACAGGGAAACATTCAGTACTTC	CAWSVQGNIQYF
TRBV6-5	TRBJ1-5	NA	NA	TGTGCCAGCAGCCCGGGAATTGGGCAGCCCCAGCATTTT	CASSPGIGQPQHF
TRBV7-4	TRBJ2-7	TRBD1	NA	TGTGCCAGCAGCTCCCACAGGGGAGCCTACGAGCAGTACTTC	CASSSHRGAYEQYF
TRBV13	TRBJ2-2	NA	NA	TGTGCCAGCAGCTCTGAGCGGATCGCGAACACCGGGGAGCTGTTTTTT	CASSSERIANTGELFF
TRBV30	TRBJ2-3	NA	NA	TGTGCCTGGAGTTTACAAAACACAGATACGCAGTATTTT	CAWSLQNTDTQYF
TRBV6-1	TRBJ1-3	NA	once	TGTGCCAGCAGCAGGGAAATGGCGGCTGGAAACACCATATATTTT	CASSREMAAGNTIYF
TRBV30	TRBJ1-3	NA	NA	TGTGCCTGGAGTGTAGCCCGACAGGTTAACTCTGGAAACACCATATATTTT	CAWSVARQVNSGNTIYF
TRBV15	TRBJ2-7	NA	NA	TGTGCCACCAGCCATAGCGTCGTCTCCTACGAGCAGTACTTC	CATSHSVVSYEQYF
TRBV27	TRBJ2-3	TRBD2	once	TGTGCCAGCAGTTTATATGGCGGGGGGAGCACAGATACGCAGTATTTT	CASSLYGGGSTDTQYF
TRBV7-9	TRBJ1-1	NA	NA	TGTGCCAGCACCCTCGACAGCATGAACACTGAAGCTTTCTTT	CASTLDSMNTEAFF
TRBV13	TRBJ2-1	TRBD1	NA	TGTGCCAGTACCGGACAGGGGGAAGTGTATGAGCAGTTCTTC	CASTGQGEVYEQFF
TRBV11-2	TRBJ2-7	TRBD2	NA	TGTGCCAGCAGCTCAGCTAGCGGGTTTAGCTCCTACGAGCAGTACTTC	CASSSASGFSSYEQYF